The source of this T cell receptor (beta chain) is a study of PD-L1 blockade in urothelial cancer. About the study: Patients began atezolizumab, 1,200 mg intravenously every 3 weeks, at some point between 2013 and 2014. Timepoints chosen for blood analysis were 3 weeks (second dose) and 6 weeks after treatment start.

Sample time point: pretreatment peripheral blood. The data were produced by immunoSEQ multiplex PCR, yet TCRdb's version contains in-frame clones alone and is incomplete. Altogether over 45,000 clones are present, roughly 86% being singletons, with the ten largest covering roughly 22%. Trimming removed 4 bases at V and 9 bases at J, with 10 bases between. Germline values: CDR1 DFQATT, CDR2 SNEGSKA (reference sequence). The CDR3 contains 11 residues. The source material was PBMCs, sampled around atezolizumab (anti-PD-L1) treatment. J is TRBJ2-1 and V is TRBV20-1; D not certain. This clonotype was obtained from a man in his sixties with urothelial cancer. The CDR3 region is CSATYNTEQFF. The CDR3 bases are TGCAGTGCTACCTATAATACTGAGCAGTTCTTC.